Below are 30 T cell receptor beta chains sequenced from a single sample in a study of beta chain features in type 1 diabetes. As every portion of the isolated RNA was reverse transcribed, the sequencing read expressed TCRB transcripts. Sequenced by immunoSEQ multiplex PCR; TCRdb stores in-frame clones only, minus some. The sample lists 200,000 to 250,000 clones, 9.6% seen once, with less than 0.035% in the top ten. Sequenced sample: naive CD4+ T cells from blood. The receptors were gathered from a young woman in good health.

The V and J genes are TRBV5-4 and TRBJ2-7; the D gene is possibly TRBD2 (6 bases). Looked up from germline, CDR1 is SGHNT and CDR2 is YYREEE (reference sequence). The CDR3 length is 13 residues. Trimming cost V 4 bases and J 1 base, with 9 bases left between them. The CDR3 spells CASSRTTSYEQYF. CDR3 bases: TGTGCCAGCAGCCGGACTACTTCCTACGAGCAGTACTTC.

The CDR3 spells CASSLGGLAGSGGTQYF. The CDR3 DNA reads TGTGCCAGCAGCTTGGGGGGACTAGCGGGAAGCGGTGGGACCCAGTACTTC. The V and J genes are TRBV5-4 and TRBJ2-5; 13 bases are shared with TRBD2. Germline V gene lookup returns CDR1 SGHNT and CDR2 YYREEE (reference sequence). There are 17 residues in the CDR3. V trimming: 0 bases; J trimming: 7 bases; junction bases outside the gene matches: 9.

This chain connects TRBV5-1 to TRBJ2-5, with 7 bases fitting TRBD1. The length of the CDR3 is 14 residues. Germline CDR1 SGHRS, CDR2 YFSETQ. V lost 6 bases to trimming and J lost 0 bases; unmatched junction nucleotides: 5. CDR3 nucleotides: TGCGCCAGCACAACGGGACAGCACCAAGAGACCCAGTACTTC. Translation gives CASTTGQHQETQYF.

This clone has ten or more counts. The chain carries TRBV13 and TRBJ2-3; possibly TRBD2 for D (5 bases). The ends were cut back, 8 bases at V and 4 bases at J, with 13 bases in the middle. Per germline, CDR1 PRHDT and CDR2 FYEKMQ (reference sequence). The length of the CDR3 is 13 residues. Written as DNA, the CDR3 is TGTGCCAGCTCCGGACTCGCCTCAGATACGCAGTATTTT. It translates to CASSGLASDTQYF. The complete variable domain, with remaining parts taken from reference TRBV13 and TRBJ2-3, reads AAGVIQSPRHLIKEKRETATLKCYPIPRHDTVYWYQQGPGQDPQFLISFYEKMQSDKGSIPDRFSAQQFSDYHSELNMSSLELGDSALYFCASSGLASDTQYFGPGTRLTVL.

This clone was observed a few times. This chain joins TRBV7-8 and TRBJ1-1, with a possible D match to TRBD1 (5 bases). Germline lookup yields CDR1 SGHVS and CDR2 FQNEAQ. This CDR3 comprises 14 residues. The V and J ends lost 2 bases and 1 base respectively, with 8 bases between them. Written as DNA, the CDR3 is TGTGCCAGCAGCTTAAGTCAGGGGAACACTGAAGCTTTCTTT. This sequence encodes CASSLSQGNTEAFF.

This clone came up a few times. V gene TRBV11-2 combines with J gene TRBJ2-1; TRBD1 aligns across 7 bases. The CDR3 runs 15 residues. Per the germline V gene, CDR1 is SGHAT and CDR2 is FQNNGV. J gave up 4 bases and V 4 bases, and 7 bases lay outside the gene matches. The CDR3 protein is CASSSRTGSYNEQFF. The CDR3 DNA sequence: TGTGCCAGCAGCTCGCGGACAGGCTCTTACAATGAGCAGTTCTTC.

CDR3 amino acids: CASSADNQPQHF. Written as DNA, the CDR3 is TGTGCCAGCTCAGCAGACAATCAGCCCCAGCATTTT. The rearrangement joins TRBV18 to TRBJ1-5; D not resolved. This CDR3 comprises 12 residues. The V end lost 5 bases, the J end lost 3 bases, and 5 bases lay between the germline ends. Germline V lookup: CDR1 KGHSH, CDR2 LQKENI.

The chain carries TRBV15 and TRBJ1-1, with a tentative D call TRBD1 (5 bases). V was cut by 6 bases and J by 1 base, with 15 bases left in between. CDR3 length: 15 amino acids. Germline CDR1 LNHNV, CDR2 YYDKDF (reference sequence). In nucleotides, the CDR3 is TGTGCCACCAGGGGGCCTATGGACGGGAACACTGAAGCTTTCTTT. This encodes CATRGPMDGNTEAFF.

This chain uses TRBV12-5 with TRBJ2-7; TRBD1 matches 7 bases. The length of the CDR3 is 13 residues. CDR1 and CDR2 from the germline V gene are LGHNT and FRNRAP. The V gene end was trimmed by 4 bases and the J gene end by 2 bases; junction bases not matched to a gene: 2. The DNA for the CDR3 is TGTGCTAGTGGTTCCGGGACAGCCTACGAGCAGTACTTC. It codes for CASGSGTAYEQYF.

The CDR3 coding sequence is TGTGCCAGCAGCTTAGAACAGGGAAGAATTGGCGAGCAGTACTTC. Its protein product is CASSLEQGRIGEQYF. The gene calls are TRBV7-2 and TRBJ2-7; D perhaps matches TRBD1 (6 bases). This CDR3 comprises 15 residues. The germline V and J ends were trimmed by 1 base and 6 bases, with 16 bases remaining between them. Germline loops: CDR1 SGHTA, CDR2 FQGNSA.

The gene calls are TRBV7-2 and TRBJ2-7; 8 bases match TRBD2. CDR1 is SGHTA, CDR2 FQGNSA, per germline. V was clipped by 2 bases and J by 2 bases; unmatched bases: 8. The CDR3 has 16 residues. The CDR3: CASSLRRDGRAYEQYF. CDR3 sequence (DNA): TGTGCCAGCAGCTTACGCCGGGACGGGAGGGCCTACGAGCAGTACTTC. The whole variable domain, remainder taken from reference TRBV7-2 and TRBJ2-7, is GAGVSQSPSNKVTEKGKDVELRCDPISGHTALYWYRQSLGQGLEFLIYFQGNSAPDKSGLPSDRFSAERTGGSVSTLTIQRTQQEDSAVYLCASSLRRDGRAYEQYFGPGTRLTVT.

This clone was observed a handful of times. J is TRBJ1-2 and V is TRBV19, with D possibly TRBD1 on 5 matching bases. V lost 9 bases to trimming and J lost 3 bases, with 11 bases between them. This CDR3 has 12 amino acids. Germline V gene sequence: CDR1 LNHDA, CDR2 SQIVND (reference sequence). CDR3 in amino acids: CARDIYYYGYTF. In DNA form, the CDR3 reads TGTGCCAGGGACATCTACTACTATGGCTACACCTTC.

The chain links TRBV7-9 to TRBJ1-6; maybe TRBD1 (6 bases). Deletions cut 5 bases from V and 6 bases from J, with 11 bases between. The CDR3 totals 14 residues. CDR1 SEHNR and CDR2 FQNEAQ come from the germline V gene (reference sequence). CDR3 sequence: CASSLGQSNSPLHF. The CDR3 DNA is TGTGCCAGCAGCCTTGGACAGAGTAATTCACCCCTCCACTTT.

This chain links TRBV19 with TRBJ2-3; maybe TRBD1 (5 bases). The ends were cut back, 2 bases at V and 4 bases at J, with 16 bases in the middle. The CDR3 totals 16 residues. Germline V gene lookup returns CDR1 LNHDA and CDR2 SQIVND (reference sequence). The CDR3 loop is CASSIRGVGSADTQYF. CDR3 sequence (DNA): TGTGCCAGTAGTATAAGGGGTGTAGGATCCGCAGATACGCAGTATTTT.

The V and J genes are TRBV5-4 and TRBJ2-2; 9 bases line up with TRBD1. Trimming cost V 5 bases and J 6 bases; bases outside gene matches: 11. Germline CDR1 reads SGHNT; CDR2 reads YYREEE (reference sequence). This CDR3 comprises 16 residues. The CDR3 here is CASSSPGQGSAGELFF. CDR3 nucleotides: TGTGCCAGCAGTTCGCCGGGACAGGGTTCTGCCGGGGAGCTGTTTTTT.

As for this clone: The junction does not match germline at one end; this may be a read error. The V call is TRBV7-7, the J call TRBJ2-2, with 9 nucleotides matching TRBD1. This CDR3 has 13 amino acids. Germline V gene sequence: CDR1 SSHAT, CDR2 FNYEAQ (reference sequence). The CDR3 here is CASSWDRAGELFF. CDR3 DNA: TGTGCTAGCAGCTGGGACAGGGCCGGGGAGCTGTTTTTT.

V gene TRBV9 combines with J gene TRBJ2-5, with D perhaps matching TRBD2 (7 bases). Trimming shortened V by 0 bases and J by 1 base, and 10 bases separated the two germline ends. Per the germline V gene, CDR1 is SGDLS and CDR2 is YYNGEE. This CDR3 has 15 amino acids. CDR3 region: CASSVAGGLQETQYF. CDR3 coding DNA: TGTGCCAGCAGCGTAGCGGGGGGCCTCCAAGAGACCCAGTACTTC.

This clone was seen only a few times. J is TRBJ2-1 and V is TRBV6-1; 11 bases match TRBD2. From germline, CDR1 is MNHNS and CDR2 SASEGT. CDR3 length equals 14 residues. The ends lost 5 bases at V and 5 bases at J; junction bases unmatched: 2. CDR3 bases: TGTGCCAGCAGTCCTAGCGGGAGGCACAATGAGCAGTTCTTC. Translated, it gives CASSPSGRHNEQFF.

The chain has TRBV4-1 and TRBJ2-7, with D possibly TRBD2 on 6 matching bases. V was clipped by 4 bases and J by 1 base, with 17 bases between them. This CDR3 spans 16 amino acids. Germline loops: CDR1 MGHRA, CDR2 YSYEKL. CDR3 in DNA: TGCGCCAGCAGCCGAGGGACTTCAGCCATTTCCTACGAGCAGTACTTC. Its protein product is CASSRGTSAISYEQYF.

The V and J genes are TRBV7-9 and TRBJ1-5; D is undetermined. The CDR3 runs 12 residues. The germline V gene encodes CDR1 SEHNR and CDR2 FQNEAQ (reference sequence). The V gene lost 5 bases and the J gene lost 4 bases, with 6 bases spanning the gap. Written as DNA, the CDR3 is TGTGCCAGCAGCCCCCCAAATCAGCCCCAGCATTTT. Its translation is CASSPPNQPQHF.

This clone was detected only a few times. V and J are TRBV6-1 and TRBJ1-2, with D perhaps matching TRBD1 (5 bases). V gave up 5 bases and J gave up 3 bases, with 13 bases separating them. This CDR3 has 14 amino acids. Germline CDR1 reads MNHNS; CDR2 reads SASEGT. In nucleotides, the CDR3 is TGTGCCAGCAGTCAGACGACAGAGGACTATGGCTACACCTTC. Its translation: CASSQTTEDYGYTF.

V is TRBV12-5 and J is TRBJ1-1; D is uncertain. The V and J ends lost 6 bases and 6 bases respectively, with 8 bases between them. This CDR3 region has 11 residues. Germline assignment: CDR1 LGHNT and CDR2 FRNRAP. The CDR3 is CASGLRSEAFF. DNA of the CDR3: TGTGCTAGTGGCCTTCGGTCTGAAGCTTTCTTT.

The table lists this clone with a few counts. The chain couples TRBV5-6 to TRBJ2-2; 10 bases are a match to TRBD2. The CDR3 consists of 16 residues. CDR1 is SGHDT and CDR2 is YYEEEE in the germline V gene. Trimming cost V 0 bases and J 7 bases; bases outside gene matches: 6. CDR3: CASSLVKGLALGELFF. The CDR3 region has the DNA TGTGCCAGCAGCTTGGTCAAGGGACTAGCGCTCGGGGAGCTGTTTTTT. Full variable domain (outside the CDR3, taken from reference TRBV5-6 and TRBJ2-2): DAGVTQSPTHLIKTRGQQVTLRCSPKSGHDTVSWYQQALGQGPQFIFQYYEEEERQRGNFPDRFSGHQFPNYSSELNVNALLLGDSALYLCASSLVKGLALGELFFGEGSRLTVL.

For the CDR3, the DNA is TGTGCCAGCAGCAAGACCACCCGGGGGGGCATCGAGACCCAGTACTTC. Its translation: CASSKTTRGGIETQYF. V usage is TRBV4-2 and J usage is TRBJ2-5, with 8 bases lining up with TRBD2. This CDR3 is 16 amino acids long. Trimming at V came to 5 bases and at J to 5 bases, leaving 13 bases not matched to a gene. Per the germline V gene, CDR1 is LGHNA and CDR2 is YNFKEQ.

This clone was seen a few times. The gene calls are TRBV30 and TRBJ2-1; 7 bases are a match to TRBD2. The CDR3 has 16 amino acids. V lost 5 bases to trimming and J lost 3 bases; unmatched junction nucleotides: 13. Germline loops: CDR1 GTSNPN, CDR2 SVGIG (reference sequence). The CDR3 nucleotides read TGTGCCTGGTGGCCGGGAGGATCTACTGTCTACAATGAGCAGTTCTTC. Its protein product is CAWWPGGSTVYNEQFF. The whole variable domain, remainder taken from reference TRBV30 and TRBJ2-1, is SQTIHQWPATLVQPVGSPLSLECTVEGTSNPNLYWYRQAAGRGLQLLFYSVGIGQISSEVPQNLSASRPQDRQFILSSKKLLLSDSGFYLCAWWPGGSTVYNEQFFGPGTRLTVL.

This chain connects TRBV5-1 to TRBJ2-7; the D gene is possibly TRBD1 (5 bases). The germline V gene encodes CDR1 SGHRS and CDR2 YFSETQ. This CDR3 contains 13 residues. Trimming removed 4 bases from V and 5 bases from J, with 13 bases in between. The CDR3 nucleotides are TGCGCCAGCAGCCCCGGACCCAGGGACGAGCAGTACTTC. This gives the protein CASSPGPRDEQYF.

This chain connects TRBV6-1 to TRBJ2-5; 7 bases map to TRBD1. The CDR3 runs to 12 residues. The trim removed 3 bases at V and 5 bases at J, leaving 0 bases unmatched. Per the germline V gene, CDR1 is MNHNS and CDR2 is SASEGT. The CDR3 DNA reads TGTGCCAGCAGTGACAGGGGGGAGACCCAGTACTTC. It is translated as CASSDRGETQYF.

The V gene is TRBV7-9, the J gene TRBJ2-3, with D unresolved. From germline, CDR1 is SEHNR and CDR2 FQNEAQ (reference sequence). CDR3 length: 14 amino acids. Trimming took 6 bases from V and 5 from J, leaving 15 bases between them. This CDR3 is CASSSPATGDTQYF. CDR3 nucleotides: TGTGCCAGCAGTTCCCCCGCAACTGGAGATACGCAGTATTTT.

This clone was recorded a few times. The chain joins TRBV23-1 to TRBJ1-5; the match to TRBD1 covers 7 bases. TRBV23-1 is known as an ORF, though its function is uncertain. The V segment lost 4 bases and the J segment 7 bases; nucleotides outside the gene matches: 25. The CDR3 has 20 residues. CDR3 region: CASSREVTYEGAIAIQPQHF. DNA of the CDR3: TGCGCCAGCAGTCGCGAAGTAACTTATGAGGGGGCCATAGCAATCCAGCCCCAGCATTTT.

The chain couples TRBV7-2 to TRBJ2-5, with unresolved D. The DNA end favors TRBJ2-7, so the J call may be wrong. The CDR3 covers 13 residues. Germline V gives CDR1 SGHTA, CDR2 FQGNSA. CDR3 sequence reads: CASSFLHYYEQYF. In nucleotides, the CDR3 is TGTGCCAGCAGCTTTTTGCACTACTACGAGCAGTACTTC.